This T cell receptor (beta chain) was captured in a study of T cells after yellow fever vaccination. Universal primer sites and UMIs were introduced during 5'RACE template-switching synthesis of TCR cDNA. TCRdb recomputed calls from the 5' RACE reads with MiXCR, one row per CDR3 protein. Counted here are approximately 330,000 distinct CDR3 sequences, 4.1% occurring once; the ten biggest clones make up around 23%. The germline gives CDR1 SGHRS, CDR2 YFSETQ. The trim removed 4 bases at V and 4 bases at J, leaving 12 bases unmatched. The CDR3 totals 16 residues. The receptor comes from a man aged 18 to 29 who received the YFV17D yellow fever vaccine. The genes are TRBV5-1 and TRBJ2-5, with 8 positions matching TRBD1. The sample in question was PBMCs, obtained 5 days after the yellow fever booster vaccination. The CDR3 bases are TGCGCCAGCAGCCCTTCATTGACAGGGGTGGGAGAGACCCAGTACTTC. This encodes CASSPSLTGVGETQYF.